These T cell receptor beta chains were read from a single sample in a study of neurological immune-mediated disorders. In TCRdb, the 5' RACE reads were re-called with MiXCR into one record per CDR3 protein. The sample holds around 40,000 distinct CDR3 sequences, about 13% seen once. What was sequenced was PBMCs. The receptors come from a female donor in good health. Each CDR3 is given with its conserved first and last residue. Each record gives: D gene, clone size, V gene, J gene, CDR3 DNA, CDR3 protein. A D gene is named only where the DNA matches it firmly. Clone size is shown for a subset of rows, as once, few, many or a class of expanded clone.

d_call: -
clone_size: -
v_call: TRBV7-8
j_call: TRBJ1-3
cdr3_nt: TGTGCCAGCAGCCTACAACCGGTCCACTCTGGTAACACCATATATTTT
cdr3_aa: CASSLQPVHSGNTIYF

d_call: -
clone_size: few
v_call: TRBV27
j_call: TRBJ1-1
cdr3_nt: TGTGCCAGCAGTCCCCTGACTATGAACACTGAAGCTTTCTTT
cdr3_aa: CASSPLTMNTEAFF

d_call: -
clone_size: many
v_call: TRBV6-1
j_call: TRBJ1-2
cdr3_nt: TGTGCCAGCATTCAGGGGCCTGGCTACACCTTC
cdr3_aa: CASIQGPGYTF

d_call: -
clone_size: many
v_call: TRBV27
j_call: TRBJ1-3
cdr3_nt: TGTGCCAGCAGTTCAAACAGCGGAAACACCATATATTTT
cdr3_aa: CASSSNSGNTIYF

d_call: -
clone_size: many
v_call: TRBV6-4
j_call: TRBJ2-3
cdr3_nt: TGTGCCAGCAGTGACTCCACAGAGACAGATACGCAGTATTTT
cdr3_aa: CASSDSTETDTQYF

d_call: -
clone_size: many
v_call: TRBV11-2
j_call: TRBJ2-1
cdr3_nt: TGTGCCAGCAGCCCCGGGTCTCCAGGGAGGAATGAGCAGTTCTTC
cdr3_aa: CASSPGSPGRNEQFF

d_call: TRBD2
clone_size: many
v_call: TRBV20-1
j_call: TRBJ2-3
cdr3_nt: TGCAGTGCTAGTTTGGATCGGGGGGGAGATACGCAGTATTTT
cdr3_aa: CSASLDRGGDTQYF

d_call: -
clone_size: many
v_call: TRBV7-8
j_call: TRBJ2-1
cdr3_nt: TGTGCCAGCAGCTTAATTTCGGCAGTGGCCCCTTACAATGAGCAGTTCTTC
cdr3_aa: CASSLISAVAPYNEQFF

d_call: -
clone_size: many
v_call: TRBV12-3/TRBV12-4
j_call: TRBJ1-3
cdr3_nt: TGTGCCAGCAGTTTTGTCTCTGGAAACACCATATATTTT
cdr3_aa: CASSFVSGNTIYF

d_call: -
clone_size: many
v_call: TRBV5-1
j_call: TRBJ2-1
cdr3_nt: TGCGCCAGCAGGGCAGACTTCAGCTCCTACAATGAGCAGTTCTTC
cdr3_aa: CASRADFSSYNEQFF

d_call: -
clone_size: -
v_call: TRBV5-1
j_call: TRBJ2-5
cdr3_nt: TGCGCCAGCAGCTTGGCCGTAGCGGCCCAAGAGACCCAGTACTTC
cdr3_aa: CASSLAVAAQETQYF

d_call: TRBD1
clone_size: -
v_call: TRBV6-5
j_call: TRBJ2-2
cdr3_nt: TGTGCCAGCAGCCCCCGGGACAGGGGAACCGGGGAGATGTTTTTT
cdr3_aa: CASSPRDRGTGEMFF

d_call: TRBD1
clone_size: many
v_call: TRBV10-3
j_call: TRBJ1-2
cdr3_nt: TGTGCCATCAGTGGTGGCGGGACAGGGAAGGGCTACACCTTC
cdr3_aa: CAISGGGTGKGYTF

d_call: TRBD1
clone_size: -
v_call: TRBV7-6
j_call: TRBJ2-2
cdr3_nt: TGTGCCAGCAGCTTAACAGACAGGGGAAACAGCGGGGAGCTGTTTTTT
cdr3_aa: CASSLTDRGNSGELFF

d_call: -
clone_size: few
v_call: TRBV18
j_call: TRBJ1-1
cdr3_nt: TGTGCCAGCTCACAGGGACAAGCACCCACTGAAGCTTTCTTT
cdr3_aa: CASSQGQAPTEAFF

d_call: -
clone_size: many
v_call: TRBV20-1
j_call: TRBJ2-3
cdr3_nt: TGCAGTGCTATAGGACAGAACACAGATACGCAGTATTTT
cdr3_aa: CSAIGQNTDTQYF

d_call: -
clone_size: many
v_call: TRBV5-5
j_call: TRBJ1-2
cdr3_nt: TGTGCCAGCAGCAACGACCGGGACGCTATTAACTATGGCTACACCTTC
cdr3_aa: CASSNDRDAINYGYTF

d_call: TRBD2
clone_size: -
v_call: TRBV5-1
j_call: TRBJ2-2
cdr3_nt: TGCGCCAGCAGCTTGAAAGCGGGAGTTACCGGGGAGCTGTTTTTT
cdr3_aa: CASSLKAGVTGELFF

d_call: TRBD2
clone_size: many
v_call: TRBV5-5
j_call: TRBJ2-1
cdr3_nt: TGTGCCAGCAGCTCGGGACTAGCGGGAGAAGCTGGGTTCTTC
cdr3_aa: CASSSGLAGEAGFF

d_call: -
clone_size: many
v_call: TRBV28
j_call: TRBJ2-7
cdr3_nt: TGTGCCAGCAGTGCCGCCGGGACAACCTCCTACGAGCAGTACTTC
cdr3_aa: CASSAAGTTSYEQYF

d_call: -
clone_size: many
v_call: TRBV6-5
j_call: TRBJ2-7
cdr3_nt: TGTGCCAGCAGTTACTGGTCAGACAGGGCGGGGGAGCAGTACTTC
cdr3_aa: CASSYWSDRAGEQYF

d_call: -
clone_size: many
v_call: TRBV20-1
j_call: TRBJ2-1
cdr3_nt: TGCAGTGCTAGTAGGACCAACAATGAGCAGTTCTTC
cdr3_aa: CSASRTNNEQFF

d_call: TRBD1
clone_size: medium-sized
v_call: TRBV11-2
j_call: TRBJ2-3
cdr3_nt: TGTGCCAGCAGCTGGACAGGGGGGCCCACAGATACGCAGTATTTT
cdr3_aa: CASSWTGGPTDTQYF

d_call: -
clone_size: many
v_call: TRBV12-3/TRBV12-4
j_call: TRBJ1-1
cdr3_nt: TGTGCCAGCAGTTTTGAATTGGGGGGTGCGGTGGCTTTCTTT
cdr3_aa: CASSFELGGAVAFF

d_call: -
clone_size: many
v_call: TRBV7-9
j_call: TRBJ1-1
cdr3_nt: TGTGCCAGCAGCTTAGGGGACCCGGGAAAGCACACTGAAGCTTTCTTT
cdr3_aa: CASSLGDPGKHTEAFF

d_call: TRBD1
clone_size: many
v_call: TRBV7-9
j_call: TRBJ2-7
cdr3_nt: TGTGCCAGCAGCTTGAGCAGGGGGCTATCCTACGAGCAGTACTTC
cdr3_aa: CASSLSRGLSYEQYF

d_call: -
clone_size: medium-sized
v_call: TRBV30
j_call: TRBJ1-1
cdr3_nt: TGTGCCTGGAGTGGTCCTTTCGGTACTGAAGCTTTCTTT
cdr3_aa: CAWSGPFGTEAFF

d_call: TRBD1
clone_size: many
v_call: TRBV20-1
j_call: TRBJ1-6
cdr3_nt: TGCAGTGCTAGACCCGACAGGGGCAGGGGATCACCCCTCCACTTT
cdr3_aa: CSARPDRGRGSPLHF

d_call: -
clone_size: medium-sized
v_call: TRBV7-2
j_call: TRBJ1-5
cdr3_nt: TGTGCCAGCAGCTTAGCCCCGGGTTCGAATCAGCCCCAGCATTTT
cdr3_aa: CASSLAPGSNQPQHF

d_call: -
clone_size: many
v_call: TRBV12-3/TRBV12-4
j_call: TRBJ1-1
cdr3_nt: TGTGCCAGCAGTTATGGGGGAACGAACACTGAAGCTTTCTTT
cdr3_aa: CASSYGGTNTEAFF

d_call: -
clone_size: medium-sized
v_call: TRBV20-1
j_call: TRBJ2-7
cdr3_nt: TGCAGTGCTGCCCCCAGGCAGGGTCGCAACGAGCAGTACTTC
cdr3_aa: CSAAPRQGRNEQYF

d_call: -
clone_size: many
v_call: TRBV5-1
j_call: TRBJ2-6
cdr3_nt: TGCGCCAGCAGCACGGAGTCTGGGGCCAACGTCCTGACTTTC
cdr3_aa: CASSTESGANVLTF

d_call: -
clone_size: many
v_call: TRBV5-1
j_call: TRBJ2-5
cdr3_nt: TGCGCCAGCAGCCCGCCCCCCGGGACGTGGGAGACCCAGTACTTC
cdr3_aa: CASSPPPGTWETQYF

d_call: -
clone_size: few
v_call: TRBV29-1
j_call: TRBJ2-1
cdr3_nt: TGCAGCGTTGAGGGAAGTGGGTTCTTC
cdr3_aa: CSVEGSGFF

d_call: -
clone_size: many
v_call: TRBV6-5
j_call: TRBJ1-3
cdr3_nt: TGTGCCAGCAGTCCCGTAGCGAGTTGGAACACCATATATTTT
cdr3_aa: CASSPVASWNTIYF

d_call: TRBD2
clone_size: many
v_call: TRBV5-1
j_call: TRBJ2-1
cdr3_nt: TGCGCCAGCAGCTATGGACTAGCGGGGGGGCCTCTTCTCGAGCAGTTCTTC
cdr3_aa: CASSYGLAGGPLLEQFF

d_call: -
clone_size: many
v_call: TRBV4-1
j_call: TRBJ1-4
cdr3_nt: TGCGCCAGCAGCCTACTTCAAACAGGGATCGAAAAACTGTTTTTT
cdr3_aa: CASSLLQTGIEKLFF

d_call: TRBD1
clone_size: many
v_call: TRBV5-1
j_call: TRBJ1-2
cdr3_nt: TGCGCCAGCAGCTGGGACAGGTCCCTTGGGGGCTACACCTTC
cdr3_aa: CASSWDRSLGGYTF

d_call: -
clone_size: many
v_call: TRBV12-3/TRBV12-4
j_call: TRBJ1-6
cdr3_nt: TGTGCCAGCAGTTTAATTGGCAGCTATCATAATTCACCCCTCCACTTT
cdr3_aa: CASSLIGSYHNSPLHF

d_call: TRBD1
clone_size: many
v_call: TRBV5-1
j_call: TRBJ2-7
cdr3_nt: TGCGCCAGCAGCCATCAGGGACAGGACTACGAGCAGTACTTC
cdr3_aa: CASSHQGQDYEQYF

d_call: -
clone_size: many
v_call: TRBV6-1
j_call: TRBJ2-1
cdr3_nt: TGTGCCAGTACACCCGGGTCATTGAACAATGAGCAGTTCTTC
cdr3_aa: CASTPGSLNNEQFF

d_call: -
clone_size: many
v_call: TRBV3-1
j_call: TRBJ1-1
cdr3_nt: TGTGCCAGCAGCCAAGGCGGGCCGGGAACTGAAGCTTTCTTT
cdr3_aa: CASSQGGPGTEAFF

d_call: -
clone_size: many
v_call: TRBV5-1
j_call: TRBJ1-1
cdr3_nt: TGCGCCAGCAGCAAACCGGACGGTCCAAGGACTGAAGCTTTCTTT
cdr3_aa: CASSKPDGPRTEAFF

d_call: -
clone_size: many
v_call: TRBV29-1
j_call: TRBJ2-1
cdr3_nt: TGCAGCGTCGGCACTTGGGCTGAGCAGTTCTTC
cdr3_aa: CSVGTWAEQFF

d_call: TRBD2
clone_size: many
v_call: TRBV12-3/TRBV12-4
j_call: TRBJ2-3
cdr3_nt: TGTGCCAGCAGTTCCCCCCGGCTAGCGGGAGCAGATACGCAGTATTTT
cdr3_aa: CASSSPRLAGADTQYF

d_call: TRBD1
clone_size: -
v_call: TRBV20-1
j_call: TRBJ1-1
cdr3_nt: TGCAGTGCTAGAGGACTCAGGGGGTTTAACACTGAAGCTCTCTTT
cdr3_aa: CSARGLRGFNTEALF

d_call: -
clone_size: many
v_call: TRBV20-1
j_call: TRBJ2-3
cdr3_nt: TGCAGTGCCACTTGGGGCGGCTCAGATACGCAGTATTTT
cdr3_aa: CSATWGGSDTQYF

d_call: -
clone_size: many
v_call: TRBV10-2
j_call: TRBJ2-2
cdr3_nt: TGCGCCAGCGCCGGGCCCATTAGAACCGGGGAGCTGTTTTTT
cdr3_aa: CASAGPIRTGELFF